This TCR beta chain was profiled in a study of blood T cell repertoires in COVID-19. Study overall: Acute and convalescent COVID-19 samples came from the United States, Italy and Spain. T cells, B-cell-depleted T cells, or PBMCs provided the cDNA or gDNA that served as material.

The CDR3 contains 17 residues. Trimming at V came to 0 bases and at J to 3 bases, leaving 2 bases not matched to a gene. Germline-derived CDR1 and CDR2 are SGDLS and YYNGEE. Authors' data handling: Reference gene primer amplification gave estimated nucleated cell counts. Method: immunoSEQ multiplex PCR; TCRdb's copy keeps in-frame clones and lacks some. That table furnishes V, J and clone size, whereas the DNA furnished D and trimming. The sample contains about 62,000 clones, approximately 92% of which appear only once. The sequenced sample was peripheral blood. The TCR was taken from a human donor in a cohort sampled during active COVID-19. The chain combines TRBV9 with TRBJ2-3, with 15 bases aligning to TRBD2. CDR3 region: CASSVEGTSGRTDTQYF. The DNA for the CDR3 is TGTGCCAGCAGCGTAGAAGGGACTAGCGGGAGGACAGATACGCAGTATTTT.